These 27 T cell receptor beta chains were sequenced from one sample in a study of brain T cells in children with intractable seizures. Sequencing was limited to surgery cases with top T cell transcript signatures in brain tissue. Some clones are missing from TCRdb's copy, which holds only in-frame ones; the method was immunoSEQ multiplex PCR. The table shows 5,000 or so clones, with around 90% occurring only once. This specimen was resected brain tissue, taken at surgery. Every receptor here comes from a boy under two years old with focal cortical dysplasia and intractable seizures.

The V call is TRBV6-5, the J call TRBJ2-7, with 9 positions matching TRBD2. The CDR3 is made up of 15 amino acids. Germline CDR1 and CDR2: MNHEY and SVGAGI. Germline trimming cut 0 bases from V and 2 bases from J; bases unmatched to any gene: 2. The CDR3 loop reads CASSYSQREAYEQYF. In nucleotides, the CDR3 is TGTGCCAGCAGTTACTCTCAGCGGGAGGCCTACGAGCAGTACTTC.

The V and J genes are TRBV11-2 and TRBJ2-2; D call uncertain. CDR3 size: 15 residues. Germline loops: CDR1 SGHAT, CDR2 FQNNGV. With 2 bases removed from V and 4 bases from J, the gap between germline ends came to 11 bases. In DNA, the CDR3 is TGTGCCAGCAGCTTATATAGCCCGGGCACCGGGGAGCTGTTTTTT. The encoded protein is CASSLYSPGTGELFF.

This chain uses TRBV19 with TRBJ1-1; D is ambiguous. The V gene lost 2 bases and the J gene lost 1 base, with 5 bases spanning the gap. This CDR3 region has 13 residues. Germline CDR1 LNHDA, CDR2 SQIVND (reference sequence). The CDR3 loop is CASSIYRNTEAFF. CDR3 DNA: TGTGCCAGTAGTATATACAGGAACACTGAAGCTTTCTTT.

This clone has just one count. The chain joins TRBV7-6 to TRBJ2-1, with TRBD2 matching over 8 bases. V was clipped by 1 base and J by 7 bases; unmatched bases: 9. The CDR3 is 16 amino acids. Germline V gene data show CDR1 as SGHVS and CDR2 as FNYEAQ. DNA of the CDR3: TGTGCCAGCAGCTTAGAGCCCGGGGGGGGTCAAAATGAGCAGTTCTTC. Residues: CASSLEPGGGQNEQFF.

In DNA form, the CDR3 reads TGTGCCAGCAGTGGACTTGGGGGGACTAGCGGGTCCTACAATGAGCAGTTCTTC. Amino acid sequence: CASSGLGGTSGSYNEQFF. The chain recombines TRBV25-1 with TRBJ2-1; 12 bases agree with TRBD2. This CDR3 has 18 residues. V shed 4 bases and J 1 base; nucleotides not matched to a gene: 8. Germline V gives CDR1 MGHDK, CDR2 SYGVNS.

This chain connects TRBV28 to TRBJ2-1; D is uncertain. CDR1 is MDHEN, CDR2 SYDVKM, per germline. The CDR3 sequence is 13 residues long. Trimming removed 5 bases from V and 7 bases from J, with 12 bases in between. The DNA for the CDR3 is TGTGCCAGCAGTCCGTTCGTAGTGAATGAGCAGTTCTTC. Encoded protein: CASSPFVVNEQFF.

This clone was seen just once. The CDR3 reads CASSQVRGSGELFF. The CDR3 bases are TGCGCCAGCAGCCAAGTCAGGGGTTCCGGGGAGCTGTTTTTT. This rearrangement joins TRBV4-1 to TRBJ2-2; tentatively, D is TRBD1 (6 bases). This CDR3 comprises 14 residues. Deletions cut 1 base from V and 6 bases from J, with 9 bases between. Germline V gene lookup returns CDR1 MGHRA and CDR2 YSYEKL.

The genes are TRBV5-1 and TRBJ2-7, with D uncertain. V was shortened by 3 bases and J by 5 bases, with 12 bases between the two germline ends. The CDR3 sequence is 13 residues long. Germline CDR1 SGHRS, CDR2 YFSETQ. The chain's CDR3 is CASSWKRSHEQYF. The CDR3 DNA is TGCGCCAGCAGCTGGAAGAGAAGTCACGAGCAGTACTTC.

This chain connects TRBV5-6 to TRBJ1-2; D is uncertain. The germline gives CDR1 SGHDT, CDR2 YYEEEE. The CDR3 runs 14 residues. Trimming cost V 1 base and J 5 bases, with 12 bases left between them. The CDR3 reads CASSLYSDRYGYTF. DNA of the CDR3: TGTGCCAGCAGCTTGTACAGCGACCGATATGGCTACACCTTC. Together with reference TRBV5-6 and TRBJ1-2, the CDR3 gives the full variable domain: DAGVTQSPTHLIKTRGQQVTLRCSPKSGHDTVSWYQQALGQGPQFIFQYYEEEERQRGNFPDRFSGHQFPNYSSELNVNALLLGDSALYLCASSLYSDRYGYTFGSGTRLTVV.

The gene calls are TRBV5-6 and TRBJ2-1; D is unclear. In germline, CDR1 is SGHDT, CDR2 YYEEEE. The CDR3 covers 16 residues. The V end was cut by 1 base, the J end by 9 bases, with 20 bases between. Here the CDR3 reads CASSLWLARLLGEQFF. CDR3 coding DNA: TGTGCCAGCAGCTTGTGGTTAGCCAGGTTGTTGGGTGAGCAGTTCTTC.

The chain uses TRBV6-2 or TRBV6-3 and TRBJ2-7, with TRBD2 identical over 11 bases. The CDR3 loop spans 16 amino acids. CDR1 and CDR2 (germline): MNHEY, SVGEGT. V trimming: 6 bases; J trimming: 3 bases; junction bases outside the gene matches: 10. For the CDR3, the DNA is TGTGCCAGCAGCTCGCGGATTAGCGGGAGGGTCTACGAGCAGTACTTC. Its translation is CASSSRISGRVYEQYF.

This rearrangement joins TRBV6-1 to TRBJ2-5; 8 bases fit TRBD2. The trim removed 4 bases at V and 5 bases at J, leaving 12 bases unmatched. Germline V lookup: CDR1 MNHNS, CDR2 SASEGT. The CDR3 totals 16 residues. CDR3 sequence reads: CASSVSTGGPGETQYF. CDR3 nucleotide sequence: TGTGCCAGCAGTGTATCGACGGGAGGGCCCGGTGAGACCCAGTACTTC.

This rearrangement joins TRBV5-5 to TRBJ1-5, with a possible D match to TRBD1 (5 bases). This CDR3 comprises 17 residues. Deletions cut 1 base from V and 3 bases from J, with 17 bases between. Germline assignment: CDR1 SGHKS and CDR2 YYEKEE (reference sequence). CDR3: CASSLNVWGSLNQPQHF. The CDR3, as DNA: TGTGCCAGCAGCTTGAATGTATGGGGGTCTCTCAATCAGCCCCAGCATTTT.

The chain combines TRBV6-4 with TRBJ2-3, with 9 bases lining up with TRBD2. The CDR3 is made up of 15 amino acids. Trimming cost V 4 bases and J 2 bases; bases outside gene matches: 4. Per germline, CDR1 MRHNA and CDR2 SNTAGT. The CDR3 loop reads CASSAGTSHTDTQYF. The CDR3 DNA reads TGTGCCAGCAGTGCCGGGACTAGCCACACAGATACGCAGTATTTT.

DNA of the CDR3: TGTGCCAGCAGACCAATAGGGGGCGGGGGCACTGAAGCTTTCTTT. Amino acids: CASRPIGGGGTEAFF. This rearrangement joins TRBV27 to TRBJ1-1; 7 nucleotides align to TRBD1. From germline, CDR1 is MNHEY and CDR2 SMNVEV (reference sequence). J was trimmed by 4 bases and V by 6 bases; bases with no gene match: 11. The CDR3 runs to 15 residues.

The genes are TRBV4-1 and TRBJ2-1; TRBD1 or TRBD2 may be the D gene (5 bases each). Per germline, CDR1 MGHRA and CDR2 YSYEKL. CDR3 length: 16 amino acids. The V gene lost 3 bases and the J gene lost 4 bases, with 16 bases spanning the gap. The CDR3 sequence is CASSHGTPRAYNEQFF. CDR3 in DNA: TGCGCCAGCAGCCACGGGACCCCTAGGGCTTACAATGAGCAGTTCTTC.

A single count supports this clone. This chain links TRBV6-1 with TRBJ2-7, with 7 bases matching TRBD1. Germline loops: CDR1 MNHNS, CDR2 SASEGT. The ends lost 0 bases at V and 0 bases at J; junction bases unmatched: 2. The CDR3 loop spans 15 amino acids. The CDR3, as DNA: TGTGCCAGCAGTGAAGCAGGGGGCAGCTCCTACGAGCAGTACTTC. This codes for CASSEAGGSSYEQYF.

The chain combines TRBV6-4 with TRBJ2-1, with TRBD2 identical over 13 bases. V lost 4 bases, J lost 4 bases, and 4 bases stayed unmatched. The CDR3 is made up of 16 amino acids. Germline V gives CDR1 MRHNA, CDR2 SNTAGT. The CDR3 sequence: CASSVLAGGLYNEQFF. The DNA of the CDR3 is TGTGCCAGCAGTGTACTAGCGGGGGGGCTGTACAATGAGCAGTTCTTC.

This clone was counted a single time. The V gene is TRBV6-4, the J gene TRBJ2-2; 8 bases are a match to TRBD2. Trimming at V came to 3 bases and at J to 5 bases, leaving 5 bases not matched to a gene. Germline V CDR1 and CDR2: MRHNA, SNTAGT. The CDR3 length is 15 residues. DNA of the CDR3: TGTGCCAGCAGTGAAACTAGCGGCCGAACCGGGGAGCTGTTTTTT. As protein: CASSETSGRTGELFF.

V is TRBV19 and J is TRBJ2-5; tentatively, D is TRBD1 (6 bases). The CDR3 length is 13 residues. V shed 4 bases and J shed 1 base, with 7 bases lying between them. In germline, CDR1 is LNHDA, CDR2 SQIVND (reference sequence). Here the CDR3 reads CASSTGVQETQYF. The CDR3 region has the DNA TGTGCCAGTAGTACAGGGGTCCAAGAGACCCAGTACTTC.

This clone appeared once. The chain carries TRBV20-1 and TRBJ1-2; D not resolved. The germline gives CDR1 DFQATT, CDR2 SNEGSKA (reference sequence). V gave up 3 bases and J gave up 0 bases, with 14 bases separating them. The CDR3 contains 15 residues. The CDR3 nucleotides are TGCAGTGCTAGTCTTTCGGGCCGAGCTAACTATGGCTACACCTTC. It translates to CSASLSGRANYGYTF.

The chain recombines TRBV9 with TRBJ2-3, with no clear D. CDR1 SGDLS and CDR2 YYNGEE come from the germline V gene. Trimming left V 0 bases short and J 2 bases short, with 16 bases between. CDR3 length equals 17 residues. Written as DNA, the CDR3 is TGTGCCAGCAGCGTAGAACCGCTAGAGACCTACACAGATACGCAGTATTTT. This encodes CASSVEPLETYTDTQYF.

This sequence joins TRBV18 and TRBJ2-7; 9 nucleotides line up with TRBD2. This CDR3 has 16 residues. V lost 1 base, J lost 2 bases, and 6 bases stayed unmatched. CDR1 and CDR2 (germline): KGHSH, LQKENI. In nucleotides, the CDR3 is TGTGCCAGCTCACCACGACTAGCGGAGAATACCTACGAGCAGTACTTC. It codes for CASSPRLAENTYEQYF.

This chain uses TRBV11-2 with TRBJ1-1; D ambiguous. V was trimmed by 0 bases and J by 4 bases, leaving 9 bases between them. The CDR3 is made up of 14 amino acids. From germline, CDR1 is SGHAT and CDR2 FQNNGV. CDR3 region: CASSLDRGGTEAFF. In nucleotides, the CDR3 is TGTGCCAGCAGCTTAGATCGGGGAGGCACTGAAGCTTTCTTT.

This clone was seen more than once but under ten times. In nucleotides, the CDR3 is TGTGCCAGCAGTTTAGGGAGTGAAGCTTTCTTT. The encoded protein is CASSLGSEAFF. The J gene is TRBJ1-1, the V gene TRBV12-3 or TRBV12-4; the D is unclear. This CDR3 is 11 amino acids long. Trimming left V 1 base short and J 7 bases short, with 4 bases between.

The J gene is TRBJ1-2, the V gene TRBV7-9, with D uncertain. Trimming pared 5 bases from V and 5 bases from J, leaving 12 bases between. The CDR3 runs 13 residues. CDR1 is SEHNR, CDR2 FQNEAQ, per germline (reference sequence). CDR3 residues: CASSPGREYGYTF. The CDR3 DNA reads TGTGCCAGCAGCCCCGGCCGAGAATATGGCTACACCTTC.

This chain uses TRBV2 with TRBJ2-7; D remains unclear. Trimming took 7 bases from V and 4 from J, leaving 14 bases between them. CDR3 length: 13 amino acids. From germline, CDR1 is SNHLY and CDR2 FYNNEI. CDR3 nucleotides: TGTGCCAGCACGGTGGCGGCCCTGTACGAGCAGTACTTC. It specifies CASTVAALYEQYF.